The 22 T cell receptor beta chains below all came from one sample that was sequenced in a study of blood T cells in healthy people across ages. Through a sample-barcoded 5' primer and a J-beta primer mix, a second PCR was run for roughly 6 to 12 cycles. TCRdb passed the 5' RACE reads through MiXCR, listing each CDR3 protein once. The table lists fewer than 800,000 distinct CDR3 sequences, approximately 25% of them singletons. These data were likewise used in another study, on T cells of mothers and their children.

Input material: blood. The receptors come from a boy between 10 and 17 years old in good health.

This chain uses TRBV6-2 or TRBV6-3 with TRBJ2-1; D ambiguous. This CDR3 comprises 12 residues. Germline V gene lookup returns CDR1 MNHEY and CDR2 SVGEGT. V was cut by 5 bases and J by 5 bases, with 7 bases left in between. The CDR3 nucleotides read TGTGCCAGCAGTCGGGTCGACAATGAGCAGTTCTTC. Its protein is CASSRVDNEQFF.

The J gene is TRBJ1-6, the V gene TRBV20-1; 8 bases map to TRBD1. The length of the CDR3 is 14 residues. V was pared by 0 bases and J by 10 bases, with 5 bases of the junction left unmatched. The germline V gene encodes CDR1 DFQATT and CDR2 SNEGSKA (reference sequence). DNA of the CDR3: TGCAGTGCTAGAGATTTGACAGGGGTATCACCCCTCCACTTT. It yields the protein CSARDLTGVSPLHF.

This clonotype was counted between two and nine times. The J gene is TRBJ1-1, the V gene TRBV7-2; TRBD1 aligns across 7 bases. The CDR3 length is 16 residues. Germline loops: CDR1 SGHTA, CDR2 FQGNSA. V was pared by 5 bases and J by 1 base, with 10 bases of the junction left unmatched. This chain's CDR3 is CASSLRQGMRNTEAFF. As DNA, the CDR3 is TGTGCCAGCAGCCTACGACAGGGTATGCGGAACACTGAAGCTTTCTTT.

V and J are TRBV6-5 and TRBJ1-5; the D is unclear. V lost 5 bases and J 2 bases, leaving 10 bases between the germline ends. The CDR3 runs 14 residues. From germline, CDR1 is MNHEY and CDR2 SVGAGI. The CDR3 nucleotides read TGTGCCAGCAGTCCCGTTTCAGGCAATCAGCCCCAGCATTTT. Translating gives CASSPVSGNQPQHF.

This sequence joins TRBV11-2 and TRBJ2-1; tentatively, D is TRBD2 (5 bases). The J call is uncertain, as TRBJ2-7 better fits the DNA end. This CDR3 is built from 12 residues. Germline loops: CDR1 SGHAT, CDR2 FQNNGV. The CDR3 DNA is TGTGCCAGCAGCTTTAGCCCGGGGGAGCAGTACTTC. Translated, it gives CASSFSPGEQYF.

The chain uses TRBV3-1 and TRBJ1-2, with TRBD1 as a possible D gene (5 bases). CDR1 LGHDT and CDR2 YNNKEL come from the germline V gene (reference sequence). The CDR3 runs to 14 residues. V shed 1 base and J shed 1 base, with 7 bases lying between them. CDR3 loop: CASSQVGDNYGYTF. In nucleotides, the CDR3 is TGTGCCAGCAGCCAAGTGGGGGATAACTATGGCTACACCTTC.

The CDR3 protein is CSARDGTSTQETQYF. For the CDR3, the DNA is TGCAGTGCTAGAGACGGGACTAGCACTCAAGAGACCCAGTACTTC. This chain joins TRBV20-1 and TRBJ2-5, with 9 bases fitting TRBD2. The germline CDR1 and CDR2 sequences are DFQATT and SNEGSKA (reference sequence). The CDR3 extends over 15 amino acids. The J segment lost 2 bases and the V segment lost 0 bases, leaving 4 bases of the junction unmatched.

The chain carries TRBV20-1 and TRBJ2-5, with 8 bases aligning to TRBD2. Germline assignment: CDR1 DFQATT and CDR2 SNEGSKA (reference sequence). The junction had 13 bases not matched to a gene; V was cut back by 1 base and J by 0 bases. CDR3 size: 18 residues. This CDR3 reads CSARAPGGRPPYQETQYF. CDR3 nucleotides: TGCAGTGCTAGAGCCCCCGGCGGGAGGCCTCCGTACCAAGAGACCCAGTACTTC.

This clonotype was recorded a few times. The V and J genes are TRBV14 and TRBJ2-7; D is perhaps TRBD2 (5 bases). This CDR3 has 13 amino acids. The germline V gene encodes CDR1 SGHDN and CDR2 FVKESK. With 0 bases removed from V and 6 bases from J, the gap between germline ends came to 9 bases. The CDR3 DNA reads as TGTGCCAGCAGCCAAGAAAGCGGTCCCGAGCAGTACTTC. The encoded protein is CASSQESGPEQYF.

This clonotype was observed a few times. The chain has TRBV6-1 and TRBJ2-1; D might be TRBD2 (5 bases). The CDR3 totals 16 residues. Germline CDR1 is MNHNS and CDR2 is SASEGT. V was cut by 4 bases and J by 6 bases, with 19 bases left in between. CDR3 bases: TGTGCCAGCAGTGCACAGAGCGGCCGAGTCGTCAATGAGCAGTTCTTC. Its translation: CASSAQSGRVVNEQFF.

Only a few counts were recorded for this clonotype. The chain couples TRBV12-3 or TRBV12-4 to TRBJ2-1; D possibly corresponds to TRBD1 (5 bases). The CDR3 is made up of 13 amino acids. V was clipped by 8 bases and J by 8 bases, with 16 bases between them. CDR3 in amino acids: CASLVPGIDEQFF. In DNA, the CDR3 is TGTGCCAGCTTGGTCCCAGGGATCGATGAGCAGTTCTTC.

This clonotype appeared a few times. This rearrangement joins TRBV7-9 to TRBJ2-1; no clear D. The CDR3 runs 13 residues. Per germline, CDR1 SEHNR and CDR2 FQNEAQ (reference sequence). The germline V and J ends were trimmed by 6 bases and 0 bases, with 6 bases remaining between them. Here the CDR3 reads CASRISSYNEQFF. The CDR3 coding sequence is TGTGCCAGCAGGATCAGCTCCTACAATGAGCAGTTCTTC.

The chain is built from TRBV25-1 and TRBJ2-5; a weak D match, TRBD1 (5 bases). The V gene's germline CDR1 is MGHDK and CDR2 SYGVNS. V dropped 0 bases and J dropped 0 bases, with 11 bases sitting between them. The length of the CDR3 is 16 residues. The CDR3 loop reads CASSEYSRADQETQYF. The CDR3 DNA sequence: TGTGCCAGCAGTGAATATTCCAGGGCCGACCAAGAGACCCAGTACTTC.

The gene calls are TRBV20-1 and TRBJ2-5; D call uncertain. V was trimmed by 0 bases and J by 3 bases, leaving 5 bases between them. This CDR3 region has 12 residues. Germline-derived CDR1 and CDR2 are DFQATT and SNEGSKA (reference sequence). The CDR3 is CSARDKKETQYF. CDR3 sequence (DNA): TGCAGTGCTAGAGATAAGAAAGAGACCCAGTACTTC.

This clonotype was recorded a few times. The V call is TRBV4-3, the J call TRBJ1-4; D ambiguous. The germline CDR1 and CDR2 sequences are LGHNA and YSLEER. Trimming took off 0 bases at V and 4 bases at J, with 15 bases between the two ends. CDR3 length: 17 residues. CDR3 bases: TGCGCCAGCAGCCAAGATCGCGGTTCCAGCCTTAATGAAAAACTGTTTTTT. Translated, it gives CASSQDRGSSLNEKLFF.

The V call is TRBV2, the J call TRBJ2-1, with D possibly matching TRBD2 (6 bases). V lost 6 bases to trimming and J lost 3 bases, with 15 bases between them. This CDR3 is 15 amino acids long. The germline V gene has CDR1 SNHLY and CDR2 FYNNEI. CDR3 DNA sequence: TGTGCCAGCAGGGATATAGCGGATAACTACAATGAGCAGTTCTTC. Translating it yields CASRDIADNYNEQFF.

The gene calls are TRBV12-3 or TRBV12-4 and TRBJ1-4; 9 bases line up with TRBD1. This CDR3 region has 15 residues. The V gene end was trimmed by 5 bases and the J gene end by 7 bases; junction bases not matched to a gene: 8. As DNA, the CDR3 is TGTGCCAGCAGTCTCGGACAGGGGTTAAGTGAAAAACTGTTTTTT. Translated, it gives CASSLGQGLSEKLFF.

V and J are TRBV28 and TRBJ2-7, with D tentatively TRBD1 (5 bases). Trimming took off 3 bases at V and 2 bases at J, with 26 bases between the two ends. Germline CDR1 is MDHEN and CDR2 is SYDVKM. The CDR3 length is 19 residues. The CDR3 sequence is CASSFGSSDGHRPPYEQYF. As DNA, the CDR3 is TGTGCCAGCAGTTTTGGTTCGAGCGACGGACACAGACCTCCCTACGAGCAGTACTTC.

The V call is TRBV9, the J call TRBJ2-5; 8 bases fit TRBD1. This CDR3 contains 15 residues. The junction had 6 bases not matched to a gene; V was cut back by 3 bases and J by 2 bases. Germline V lookup: CDR1 SGDLS, CDR2 YYNGEE. Written as DNA, the CDR3 is TGTGCCAGCAGCGGACGACAGGGGATTCAAGAGACCCAGTACTTC. Protein: CASSGRQGIQETQYF.

The rearrangement uses TRBV5-1 and TRBJ2-5; unclear D gene. The V gene's germline CDR1 is SGHRS and CDR2 YFSETQ. Deletions cut 1 base from V and 4 bases from J, with 8 bases between. The CDR3 runs to 13 residues. The CDR3 sequence is CASSLMMLETQYF. In DNA, the CDR3 is TGCGCCAGCAGCTTGATGATGTTAGAGACCCAGTACTTC.

This clonotype appeared a few times. The CDR3 is CSASGDRWNIQYF. CDR3 DNA: TGCAGCGCGAGCGGGGACAGGTGGAACATTCAGTACTTC. The J gene is TRBJ2-4, the V gene TRBV29-1, with D possibly TRBD1 on 8 matching bases. CDR1 SQVTM and CDR2 ANQGSEA come from the germline V gene. This CDR3 has 13 amino acids. The V gene lost 7 bases and the J gene lost 7 bases, with 17 bases spanning the gap.

The chain links TRBV6-2 or TRBV6-3 to TRBJ1-1, with D unclear. V dropped 0 bases and J dropped 0 bases, with 11 bases sitting between them. Germline V gene lookup returns CDR1 MNHEY and CDR2 SVGEGT. The CDR3 loop spans 16 amino acids. In DNA form, the CDR3 reads TGTGCCAGCAGTTACTCGAGTGGCACGGTGAACACTGAAGCTTTCTTT. Protein sequence: CASSYSSGTVNTEAFF.